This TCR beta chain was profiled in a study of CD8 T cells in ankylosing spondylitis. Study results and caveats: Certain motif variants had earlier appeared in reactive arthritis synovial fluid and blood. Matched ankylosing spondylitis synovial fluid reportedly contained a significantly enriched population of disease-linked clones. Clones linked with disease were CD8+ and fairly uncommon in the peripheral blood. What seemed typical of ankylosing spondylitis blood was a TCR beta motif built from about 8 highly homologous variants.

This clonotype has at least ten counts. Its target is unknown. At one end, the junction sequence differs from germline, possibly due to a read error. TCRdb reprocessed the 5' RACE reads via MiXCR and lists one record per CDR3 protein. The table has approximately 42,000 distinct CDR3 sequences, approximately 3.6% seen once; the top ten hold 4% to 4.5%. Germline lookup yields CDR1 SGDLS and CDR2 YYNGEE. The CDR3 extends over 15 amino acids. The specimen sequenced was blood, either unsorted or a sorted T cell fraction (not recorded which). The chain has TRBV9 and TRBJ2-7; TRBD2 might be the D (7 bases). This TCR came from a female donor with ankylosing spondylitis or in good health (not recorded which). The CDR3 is CASSVSGGPPYEQYF. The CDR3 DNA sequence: TGCGCCAGCAGCGTATCCGGGGGGCCGCCCTACGAGCAGTACTTC.